This T cell receptor beta chain derives from a study of T cells after yellow fever vaccination. Study as a whole: Libraries from low-cell-number fractions were prepared with the SMART-Seq v4 Ultra Low Input RNA kit. Whole-study findings and limits: Though it reached lower strength, the secondary response hit its peak faster, day 5 versus 15.

TCRdb used MiXCR to reprocess the 5' RACE reads, holding one entry per CDR3 protein. The sample consists of about 320,000 distinct CDR3 sequences, around 4.3% of them appearing once. Comments on this clonotype: The antigen remains unidentified.

This CDR3 is 16 amino acids long. With 3 bases removed from V and 0 bases from J, the gap between germline ends came to 14 bases. Germline loops: CDR1 MNHEY, CDR2 SVGAGI. Material: PBMCs, obtained 15 days after the yellow fever booster vaccination. The J gene is TRBJ1-2, the V gene TRBV6-5, with D possibly matching TRBD1 (6 bases). This receptor was obtained from a man aged 18 to 29 who received the YFV17D yellow fever vaccine. The CDR3 DNA reads as TGTGCCAGCAGTTATTCCAGGACAGCAGCTAACTATGGCTACACCTTC. This gives the protein CASSYSRTAANYGYTF.